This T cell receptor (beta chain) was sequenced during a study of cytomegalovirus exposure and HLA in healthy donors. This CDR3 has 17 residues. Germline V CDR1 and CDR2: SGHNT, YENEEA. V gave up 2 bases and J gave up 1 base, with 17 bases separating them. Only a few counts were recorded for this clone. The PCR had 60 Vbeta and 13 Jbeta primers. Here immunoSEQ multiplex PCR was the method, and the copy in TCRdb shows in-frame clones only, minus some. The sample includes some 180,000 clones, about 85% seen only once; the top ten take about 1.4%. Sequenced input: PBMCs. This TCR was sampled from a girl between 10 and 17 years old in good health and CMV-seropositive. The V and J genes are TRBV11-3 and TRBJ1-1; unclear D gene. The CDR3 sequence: CASSLWAGWEQNTEAFF. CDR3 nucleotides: TGTGCCAGCAGCTTATGGGCGGGGTGGGAACAGAACACTGAAGCTTTCTTT.